This T cell receptor (beta chain) was obtained from a study of CD8+CD57+ T cells in acquired aplastic anemia. Overall study results and limits: CD8+ Simpson's diversity in patients was not significantly different from that in controls.

TCR beta VDJ combinations and CDR3 sequences were profiled from genomic DNA. From the reads, TCRdb called clonotypes with MiXCR, one entry per CDR3 protein. The sample lists nearly 60,000 distinct CDR3 sequences; around 60% were seen once. Patients included in sequencing had previously demonstrated CD8+CD57+ cell expansion by flow cytometry. On this clonotype itself: Its antigen is not known.

The V end was cut by 4 bases, the J end by 2 bases, with 14 bases between. CDR1 SNHLY and CDR2 FYNNEI come from the germline V gene. The CDR3 has 15 residues. The chain carries TRBV2 and TRBJ1-1; TRBD1 is a possible D gene (6 bases). Sequencing was done on a sample of sorted CD4+, CD8+, or CD8+CD57+ T cells (not recorded which) from PBMCs. The clonotype was recovered from a human donor with aplastic anemia. The CDR3 loop is CASSVSGQINTEAFF. Written as DNA, the CDR3 is TGTGCCAGCAGTGTATCAGGACAGATAAACACTGAAGCTTTCTTT.